The present entry profiles one T cell receptor beta chain with its context. Assay used: immunoSEQ multiplex PCR; TCRdb lists only in-frame clones, some missing. Of 30,000 or so clones in the sample, 70% to 85% are singletons; the top ten hold under 25%. This sample stems from a study of OX40 agonist ivuxolimab in advanced cancers. The sample consisted of CD4+ or CD8+ T cells sorted from blood, taken in a trial of the OX40 agonist ivuxolimab. This clonotype was sampled from an adult with an advanced solid tumor such as melanoma, head and neck, liver or kidney cancer.

As DNA, the CDR3 is TGTGCCAGCACCAGCGGGCCCTACGAGCAGTACTTC. Its translation: CASTSGPYEQYF. The chain employs TRBV6-1 and TRBJ2-7; maybe TRBD2 (6 bases). V gave up 7 bases and J gave up 2 bases, with 9 bases separating them. Germline V gene lookup returns CDR1 MNHNS and CDR2 SASEGT. This CDR3 is 12 amino acids long.